Sequencing of this T cell receptor (beta chain) was carried out in a study of cytomegalovirus exposure and HLA in healthy donors. Whole-study results and caveats: Across donors, presence/absence analyses took sequencing depth to be roughly uniform.

In this sample, this clone turned up a few times. Its antigen is as yet unknown. The PCR employed 60 Vbeta primers together with 13 Jbeta primers. Produced via immunoSEQ multiplex PCR; TCRdb's table is partial and in-frame only. Altogether about 130,000 clones are present, roughly two thirds being singletons, with the ten largest covering approximately 1.5%. The CDR3 loop spans 13 amino acids. V lost 2 bases, J lost 7 bases, and 10 bases lay in between. Germline CDR1 SGHRS, CDR2 YFSETQ. The source of this sequence is a man aged 25-45 years in good health and CMV-seropositive. The sequencing sample was made of PBMCs. V is TRBV5-1 and J is TRBJ1-5; D remains ambiguous. Here the CDR3 reads CASSFGIGQPQHF. DNA for the CDR3: TGCGCCAGCAGCTTCGGGATTGGGCAGCCCCAGCATTTT. Variable domain in full (rest from reference TRBV5-1 and TRBJ1-5): KAGVTQTPRYLIKTRGQQVTLSCSPISGHRSVSWYQQTPGQGLQFLFEYFSETQRNKGNFPGRFSGRQFSNSRSEMNVSTLELGDSALYLCASSFGIGQPQHFGDGTRLSIL.